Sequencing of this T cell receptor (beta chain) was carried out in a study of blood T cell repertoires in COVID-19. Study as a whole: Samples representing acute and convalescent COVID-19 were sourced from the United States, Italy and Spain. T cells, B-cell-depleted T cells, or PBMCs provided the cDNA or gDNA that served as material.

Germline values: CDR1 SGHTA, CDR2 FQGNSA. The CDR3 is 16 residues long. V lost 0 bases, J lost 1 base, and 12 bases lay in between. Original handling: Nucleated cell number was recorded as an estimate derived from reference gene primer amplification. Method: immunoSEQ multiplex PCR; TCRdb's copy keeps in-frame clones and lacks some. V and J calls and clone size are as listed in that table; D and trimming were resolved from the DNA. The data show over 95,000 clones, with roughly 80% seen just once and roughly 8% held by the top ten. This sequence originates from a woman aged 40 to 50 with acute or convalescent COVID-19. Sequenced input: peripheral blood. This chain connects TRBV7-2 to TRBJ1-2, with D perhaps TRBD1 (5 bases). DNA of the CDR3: TGTGCCAGCAGCTTAGCGGGCGGGGGGGTTAACTATGGCTACACCTTC. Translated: CASSLAGGGVNYGYTF.